The 26 T cell receptor beta chains below come from one sample, sequenced in a study of Graves' ophthalmopathy and Graves' hyperthyroidism (dated by TCRdb to the late 2010s). The sample was run on an Illumina HiSeq 2000. TCR beta CDR3 regions were amplified from RNA transcripts for repertoire sequencing. The first round was an RT-PCR using HTBI primers with the Qiagen OneStep RT-PCR kit, and this first round was followed by a second-round multiplex PCR, then size selection and purification. Using fastp trimming at Q25 and MiXCR clonotype assembly, TCRdb reanalyzed the public sequencing data and kept in-frame beta chains. Each entry is one CDR3 protein sequence, shown with its most common DNA and genes. For this sample there are some 390,000 distinct CDR3 sequences; around 16% appear just once. The ten largest clones add up to about 1.6% of the sample. The sequenced material came from peripheral blood. These receptors came from a woman under 30 with Graves' ophthalmopathy. Donor details come from another sample of the same person, matched by shared clones.

This clonotype was found many times. The gene calls are TRBV27 and TRBJ2-2; 9 bases map to TRBD2. Germline CDR1 is MNHEY and CDR2 is SMNVEV (reference sequence). Trimming took 2 bases from V and 5 from J; bases not matched to a gene: 15. This CDR3 is built from 19 residues. CDR3 sequence: CASSLNLLVAGDSTGELFF. As DNA, the CDR3 is TGTGCCAGCAGTTTAAACTTGCTGGTAGCGGGAGATAGTACCGGGGAGCTGTTTTTT.

This clonotype showed up many times. The chain carries TRBV10-3 and TRBJ2-2, with D tentatively TRBD2 (6 bases). Germline values: CDR1 ENHRY, CDR2 SYGVKD. The CDR3 is 15 amino acids. V was cut by 0 bases and J by 3 bases, with 8 bases left in between. CDR3 region: CAISESTGDTGELFF. The CDR3 DNA sequence: TGTGCCATCAGTGAGTCAACGGGGGACACCGGGGAGCTGTTTTTT.

Ten or more counts support this clonotype. For the CDR3, the DNA is TGTGCCAGCAGCTTAGGGATCGTAGACGACCAGTACTTC. Protein: CASSLGIVDDQYF. V is TRBV7-6 and J is TRBJ2-5; D is undetermined. The V gene lost 1 base and the J gene lost 10 bases, with 13 bases spanning the gap. The CDR3 has 13 amino acids. Germline V gene sequence: CDR1 SGHVS, CDR2 FNYEAQ.

This clonotype has at least ten counts. This chain connects TRBV5-1 to TRBJ2-2; 7 bases agree with TRBD2. CDR1 SGHRS and CDR2 YFSETQ come from the germline V gene. The CDR3 contains 17 residues. J gave up 0 bases and V 4 bases, and 9 bases lay outside the gene matches. This CDR3 reads CASSRFSGGANTGELFF. The CDR3 DNA reads TGCGCCAGCAGCCGATTTTCGGGGGGTGCGAACACCGGGGAGCTGTTTTTT.

This clonotype came up many times. The CDR3: CASSLRQGPDSPLHF. Written as DNA, the CDR3 is TGTGCCAGCAGCCTCAGACAGGGGCCAGACTCACCCCTCCACTTT. The rearrangement links TRBV7-3 to TRBJ1-6, with 8 bases fitting TRBD1. Losses at the gene ends were 5 bases for V and 10 bases for J; bases not matched to a gene: 10. Germline V gene lookup returns CDR1 SGHTA and CDR2 FQGTGA. The CDR3 runs 15 residues.

This clonotype was counted a single time. This rearrangement joins TRBV11-1 to TRBJ2-7, with TRBD1 as a possible D gene (6 bases). The CDR3 runs to 17 residues. V lost 8 bases and J 0 bases, leaving 23 bases between the germline ends. Germline values: CDR1 SGHAT, CDR2 FQDESV (reference sequence). As DNA, the CDR3 is TGTGCCAGCCACCTAACAGGGTCAGCGACGGACTCCTACGAGCAGTACTTC. Protein product: CASHLTGSATDSYEQYF.

At least ten counts were recorded for this clonotype. The rearrangement links TRBV15 to TRBJ2-7, with 9 bases lining up with TRBD1. CDR1 and CDR2 (germline): LNHNV, YYDKDF (reference sequence). With V trimmed by 1 base and J by 2 bases, 0 bases remained unmatched. The CDR3 has 14 amino acids. The CDR3 loop is CATSRGTGAYEQYF. CDR3 in DNA: TGTGCCACCAGCAGAGGGACAGGGGCCTACGAGCAGTACTTC.

This clonotype was observed at least ten times. The rearrangement uses TRBV7-2 and TRBJ2-5; D might be TRBD2 (7 bases). The CDR3 sequence is 14 residues long. With 1 base removed from V and 9 bases from J, the gap between germline ends came to 15 bases. Germline-derived CDR1 and CDR2 are SGHTA and FQGNSA. The CDR3 DNA reads as TGTGCCAGCAGCTTAGGACTAGCTGAGGGGGCCCAGTACTTC. This encodes CASSLGLAEGAQYF.

This clonotype was seen ten or more times. The chain combines TRBV5-6 with TRBJ2-5; possibly TRBD2 for D (6 bases). This CDR3 is built from 15 residues. The germline V and J ends were trimmed by 3 bases and 5 bases, with 17 bases remaining between them. The germline V gene encodes CDR1 SGHDT and CDR2 YYEEEE. As DNA, the CDR3 is TGTGCCAGCAGCTCCGGACTAAGCCTCCAGGAGACCCAGTACTTC. Its protein product is CASSSGLSLQETQYF.

The sample holds many counts of this clonotype. V is TRBV30 and J is TRBJ2-2, with D maybe TRBD1 (6 bases). Trimming stripped 0 bases from V and 1 base from J, with 9 bases between. The length of the CDR3 is 15 residues. Germline CDR1 is GTSNPN and CDR2 is SVGIG (reference sequence). The CDR3 loop reads CAWSVYRVNTGELFF. For the CDR3, the DNA is TGTGCCTGGAGTGTATACAGGGTGAACACCGGGGAGCTGTTTTTT.

The chain combines TRBV6-1 with TRBJ2-5; 8 nucleotides agree with TRBD2. CDR1 and CDR2 from the germline V gene are MNHNS and SASEGT. The trim removed 0 bases at V and 5 bases at J, leaving 5 bases unmatched. This CDR3 has 15 residues. This CDR3 is CASSEAGTSYETQYF. DNA of the CDR3: TGTGCCAGCAGTGAAGCGGGGACTAGTTACGAGACCCAGTACTTC.

This clonotype was recorded many times. This chain joins TRBV6-1 and TRBJ2-5; TRBD1 might be the D (5 bases). Trimming took off 1 base at V and 4 bases at J, with 10 bases between the two ends. Germline loops: CDR1 MNHNS, CDR2 SASEGT. The CDR3 has 14 amino acids. As DNA, the CDR3 is TGTGCCAGCAGTGAAGGGGCAGGGCGAGAGACCCAGTACTTC. It encodes CASSEGAGRETQYF.

This clonotype was recorded at least ten times. The chain recombines TRBV6-1 with TRBJ1-3, with 8 bases identical to TRBD1. Germline V gene lookup returns CDR1 MNHNS and CDR2 SASEGT. The CDR3 runs to 16 residues. J gave up 0 bases and V 2 bases, and 3 bases lay outside the gene matches. CDR3 protein: CASSERQGSSGNTIYF. For the CDR3, the DNA is TGTGCCAGCAGTGAAAGACAGGGGAGCTCTGGAAACACCATATATTTT.

Ten or more counts support this clonotype. This chain uses TRBV6-1 with TRBJ1-1; maybe TRBD1 (6 bases). Germline assignment: CDR1 MNHNS and CDR2 SASEGT. The length of the CDR3 is 15 residues. The V end was cut by 8 bases, the J end by 8 bases, with 24 bases between. DNA of the CDR3: TGTGCCAGCGGAATGAGGACCGGGACATCAACGGAAGCTTTCTTT. Its translation: CASGMRTGTSTEAFF.

There are many counts of this clonotype. This may stem from a read error, because a much larger clone lies one nucleotide away. The rearrangement joins TRBV27 to TRBJ1-1; D ambiguous. CDR1 and CDR2 (germline): MNHEY, SMNVEV (reference sequence). Trimming shortened V by 5 bases and J by 4 bases, and 11 bases separated the two germline ends. CDR3 size: 13 residues. The CDR3 region has the DNA TGTGCCAGCAGTGCCTCGGGGTCCACTGAAGCTTTCTTT. Amino acid sequence: CASSASGSTEAFF.

This clonotype came up many times. Written as DNA, the CDR3 is TGTGCCAGCAGCGTAGAACCTGGGGAGCTGTTTTTT. As protein: CASSVEPGELFF. The rearrangement joins TRBV9 to TRBJ2-2; no reliable D call. Trimming left V 0 bases short and J 8 bases short, with 5 bases between. The CDR3 spans 12 residues. Germline V gives CDR1 SGDLS, CDR2 YYNGEE. The variable domain in full, completed from reference TRBV9 and TRBJ2-2, reads DSGVTQTPKHLITATGQRVTLRCSPRSGDLSVYWYQQSLDQGLQFLIQYYNGEERAKGNILERFSAQQFPDLHSELNLSSLELGDSALYFCASSVEPGELFFGEGSRLTVL.

This sequence joins TRBV20-1 and TRBJ2-2, with 16 bases that match TRBD2. CDR3 length equals 22 residues. Germline-derived CDR1 and CDR2 are DFQATT and SNEGSKA (reference sequence). Germline trimming cut 2 bases from V and 6 bases from J; bases unmatched to any gene: 21. The CDR3 sequence: CSARPFPLISGTSGRAAGELFF. In DNA form, the CDR3 reads TGCAGTGCTAGACCCTTCCCCTTAATTTCCGGGACTAGCGGGAGGGCCGCCGGGGAGCTGTTTTTT.

Ten or more counts support this clonotype. The chain recombines TRBV20-1 with TRBJ1-2; D uncertain. The CDR3 sequence is 16 residues long. Germline V gene data show CDR1 as DFQATT and CDR2 as SNEGSKA (reference sequence). Trimming shortened V by 6 bases and J by 0 bases, and 20 bases separated the two germline ends. CDR3 coding DNA: TGCAGTGCCGTTGGGGAGGCAACCTCCACTAACTATGGCTACACCTTC. Protein product: CSAVGEATSTNYGYTF.

This chain links TRBV20-1 with TRBJ2-2; TRBD2 matches 9 bases. Germline loops: CDR1 DFQATT, CDR2 SNEGSKA (reference sequence). The CDR3 runs 14 residues. The J segment lost 6 bases and the V segment lost 5 bases, leaving 7 bases of the junction unmatched. The CDR3 DNA reads TGCAGTGCTTTTAGCGGGAGCGCGTCCGGGGAGCTGTTTTTT. This gives the protein CSAFSGSASGELFF.

The table lists this clonotype with many counts. The V call is TRBV5-1, the J call TRBJ1-1; D remains unclear. The CDR3 is made up of 15 amino acids. Germline V gives CDR1 SGHRS, CDR2 YFSETQ. V was clipped by 0 bases and J by 1 base, with 10 bases between them. DNA for the CDR3: TGCGCCAGCAGCTTGGGATATAGCAGGAACACTGAAGCTTTCTTT. Translation gives CASSLGYSRNTEAFF.

The sample holds many counts of this clonotype. The rearrangement links TRBV9 to TRBJ1-3, with 7 positions matching TRBD1. This CDR3 is built from 17 residues. Germline V gene data show CDR1 as SGDLS and CDR2 as YYNGEE. V lost 1 base and J lost 4; bases outside the gene matches: 11. The CDR3 protein is CASSVLYEGADGNTIYF. In DNA form, the CDR3 reads TGTGCCAGCAGCGTACTGTATGAGGGGGCTGACGGAAACACCATATATTTT.

This clonotype was detected many times. The gene calls are TRBV6-4 and TRBJ1-1; the D is unclear. Trimming shortened V by 1 base and J by 0 bases, and 9 bases separated the two germline ends. Germline CDR1 is MRHNA and CDR2 is SNTAGT. This CDR3 has 15 amino acids. The CDR3 coding sequence is TGTGCCAGCAGTGACTATCTAAGGGTGAACACTGAAGCTTTCTTT. Translated, it gives CASSDYLRVNTEAFF.

The V and J genes are TRBV2 and TRBJ2-7; 7 bases map to TRBD1. V gave up 8 bases and J gave up 5 bases; unmatched junction bases: 6. The germline V gene encodes CDR1 SNHLY and CDR2 FYNNEI. The CDR3 has 12 residues. Here the CDR3 reads CASVRQGDEQYF. The CDR3, as DNA: TGTGCCAGCGTTCGACAGGGAGACGAGCAGTACTTC.

In this sample, this clonotype turned up many times. The rearrangement uses TRBV6-2 or TRBV6-3 and TRBJ2-7, with D uncertain. The V end lost 0 bases, the J end lost 7 bases, and 10 bases lay between the germline ends. Per germline, CDR1 MNHEY and CDR2 SVGEGT. The CDR3 covers 13 residues. The CDR3, as DNA: TGTGCCAGCAGTTACTCTGTAAACATGGAGCAGTACTTC. Protein: CASSYSVNMEQYF.

This clonotype has ten or more counts. The V and J genes are TRBV15 and TRBJ1-1; TRBD1 matches 12 bases. This CDR3 comprises 16 residues. The trim removed 5 bases at V and 3 bases at J, leaving 7 bases unmatched. Germline V lookup: CDR1 LNHNV, CDR2 YYDKDF (reference sequence). The CDR3 nucleotides read TGTGCCACCAGCTCGGGACAGGGGGCAGCGGACACTGAAGCTTTCTTT. Protein sequence: CATSSGQGAADTEAFF. The complete variable domain, with remaining parts taken from reference TRBV15 and TRBJ1-1, reads DAMVIQNPRYQVTQFGKPVTLSCSQTLNHNVMYWYQQKSSQAPKLLFHYYDKDFNNEADTPDNFQSRRPNTSFCFLDIRSPGLGDTAMYLCATSSGQGAADTEAFFGQGTRLTVV.

This clonotype has ten or more counts. The J gene is TRBJ1-2, the V gene TRBV3-1, with no clear D. Trimming left V 0 bases short and J 6 bases short, with 14 bases between. The CDR3 is 15 amino acids. Germline CDR1 and CDR2: LGHDT and YNNKEL (reference sequence). The CDR3 here is CASSQDQEKIHGYTF. In DNA form, the CDR3 reads TGTGCCAGCAGCCAAGATCAGGAGAAGATACATGGCTACACCTTC.